Given below is one T cell receptor (beta chain) in context. The V end lost 6 bases, the J end lost 1 base, and 13 bases lay between the germline ends. This CDR3 is 15 amino acids long. Germline V gene lookup returns CDR1 LNHDA and CDR2 SQIVND (reference sequence). Here immunoSEQ multiplex PCR was the method, and the copy in TCRdb shows in-frame clones only, minus some. In the table there are 250,000 to 400,000 clones, around 89% of which are singletons. The sample is drawn from a study of blood T cell repertoires in COVID-19. About the research overall: PBMCs, B-cell-depleted T cells, or T cells provided the cDNA or gDNA that made up the material.

The chain couples TRBV19 to TRBJ2-1, with D perhaps matching TRBD2 (6 bases). The sequenced sample consisted of peripheral blood. The TCR sequence derives from a woman aged 25 to 39 with COVID-19, enrolled during active disease. CDR3 loop: CASRRVRGSYNEQFF. CDR3 in DNA: TGTGCCAGTAGGAGAGTCCGGGGGTCCTACAATGAGCAGTTCTTC.